This entry lists 20 T cell receptor delta chains sequenced from one sample in a study of γδ T cells in repeated Plasmodium falciparum infection. Gammadelta T cells were flow-sorted from PBMC into Vgamma9/Vdelta2+ and Vdelta2-negative populations for bulk analysis. TCRdb re-processed the multiplex PCR reads via CATT. Among tens of thousands of delta-chain clones listed, 0.8% to 1% were seen once. The sequencing sample was made of gamma-delta T cells from blood. All receptors come from a pool of human donors (malaria-infected and uninfected, not separated).

This clone was seen repeatedly, ten times or more. One base separates it from a far larger clone, so it is likely a read error. The sample carries other DNA sequences with the same CDR3. The chain is built from TRAV38-2/DV8 and TRDJ1, with TRDD2 matching over 9 bases. Germline V CDR1 and CDR2: TSESDYY, QEAYKQQN. This CDR3 region has 20 residues. The CDR3 DNA is TGTGCTTATTTACCTTCCTACAAGGGAATAAATATTGTCTACACCGACAAACTCATCTTT. It yields the protein CAYLPSYKGINIVYTDKLIF.

This clone was recorded at least ten times. A far larger clone is off by one base, so a read error is likely. In the same sample, other DNA sequences code for this CDR3. The chain has TRDV2 and TRDJ1; 7 bases are shared with TRDD3. The junction had 16 bases not matched to a gene; V was cut back by 1 base and J by 0 bases. Germline loops: CDR1 GEAIGNYY, CDR2 EKD. This CDR3 comprises 19 residues. CDR3 residues: CACDTGPGGYEGYTDKLIF. CDR3 DNA: TGTGCCTGTGACACGGGGCCTGGGGGGTACGAGGGGTACACCGATAAACTCATCTTT.

This clone came up many times. The protein in this entry is translated from the DNA; at residue 7 it differs from the protein listed in TCRdb. The chain recombines TRDV1 with TRDJ1, with 10 bases aligning to TRDD3. CDR3 size: 17 residues. Unmatched junction bases numbered 7, after V lost 1 base and J lost 2 bases. Looked up from germline, CDR1 is TSWWSYY and CDR2 is QGS. CDR3 sequence: CALGERQGWGITDKLIF. The CDR3 nucleotides are TGTGCTCTTGGGGAACGCCAGGGCTGGGGGATAACCGATAAACTCATCTTT.

As concerns this clone: The TCRdb protein, from a much larger clone, departs from this DNA's translation at residue 14, likely by read error; the protein shown derives from the DNA. The V gene is TRDV1, the J gene TRDJ1; D is possibly TRDD2 or TRDD3 (7 bases each). Here the J gene was assigned by germline matching of the DNA, as TCRdb has none. The CDR3 consists of 19 residues. The germline gives CDR1 TSWWSYY, CDR2 QGS. Trimming pared 4 bases from V and 3 bases from J, leaving 27 bases between. CDR3 residues: CALGALPPEWGTYADKLIF. For the CDR3, the DNA is TGTGCTCTTGGGGCCCTTCCTCCGGAATGGGGGACGTACGCCGATAAACTCATCTTT.

In regard to this clone: The mismatch at residue 5 between this DNA's translation and the TCRdb protein of a much larger clone likely reflects a read error; the protein shown is translated from the DNA. The rearrangement uses TRDV2 and TRDJ1, with 8 nucleotides matching TRDD3. TCRdb is silent on the J gene; assignment here came from matching the DNA to germline. CDR3 length equals 18 residues. Per germline, CDR1 GEAIGNYY and CDR2 EKD. V lost 3 bases, J lost 1 base, and 15 bases stayed unmatched. The CDR3 sequence is CACDSLAGGPALTDKLIF. The DNA of the CDR3 is TGTGCCTGTGACTCCTTAGCTGGGGGACCTGCCCTCACCGATAAACTCATCTTT.

By frequency in the sample, this clone is medium-sized. The same CDR3 is also encoded by other DNA sequences in this sample. The rearrangement links TRDV1 to TRDJ1; tentatively, D is TRDD3 (6 bases). Germline lookup yields CDR1 TSWWSYY and CDR2 QGS. There are 15 residues in the CDR3. V was clipped by 2 bases and J by 6 bases, with 16 bases between them. The CDR3 region has the DNA TGTGCTCTTGGGGAAGCGGCTGGGGTCCCGAATAAACTCATCTTT. Protein product: CALGEAAGVPNKLIF.

This clone was observed a few times. The chain uses TRDV1 and TRDJ1; 8 nucleotides line up with TRDD3. As TCRdb names no J gene, one was assigned here on the basis of a DNA match to germline. The CDR3 is 16 residues long. Trimming at V came to 0 bases and at J to 7 bases, leaving 10 bases not matched to a gene. CDR1 and CDR2 from the germline V gene are TSWWSYY and QGS. CDR3 sequence (DNA): TGTGCTCTTGGGGAACTAGTCCGCTACGGGATACGTAAACTCATCTTT. It specifies CALGELVRYGIRKLIF.

This clone has a handful of counts. The amino acid sequence in TCRdb belongs to a much larger clone and departs from this DNA's translation at residue 13, likely a sequencing read error; the sequence shown is translated from the DNA. The chain carries TRDV1 and TRDJ1; 9 bases align to TRDD2. Matching the DNA to germline supplied the J gene, which TCRdb does not give. The germline gives CDR1 TSWWSYY, CDR2 QGS. V was clipped by 0 bases and J by 3 bases; unmatched bases: 11. The CDR3 totals 18 residues. The CDR3 sequence: CALGELDPFLRHADKLIF. DNA for the CDR3: TGTGCTCTTGGGGAACTTGACCCCTTCCTACGGCACGCCGATAAACTCATCTTT.

This clone has just a few counts. The TCRdb protein comes from a much larger clone and disagrees with this DNA's translation at residue 18, likely due to a read error; the protein given here is derived from the DNA. V and J are TRDV1 and TRDJ1, with D maybe TRDD3 (7 bases). TCRdb carries no J gene annotation; the J gene was assigned here by matching the DNA with germline. This CDR3 is 25 amino acids long. V lost 3 bases and J 1 base, leaving 42 bases between the germline ends. The germline V gene has CDR1 TSWWSYY and CDR2 QGS. The CDR3 reads CALGDRGVWSFPLGQGVSRTDKLIF. DNA of the CDR3: TGTGCTCTTGGGGACAGAGGAGTTTGGTCCTTCCCACTGGGGCAAGGGGTTTCACGCACCGATAAACTCATCTTT.

This clone was observed a few times. This likely traces to a read error, being one base from a far larger clone. The rearrangement links TRDV1 to TRDJ1, with 9 bases lining up with TRDD3. TCRdb is silent on the J gene; assignment here came from matching the DNA to germline. The CDR3 has 22 amino acids. The ends lost 1 base at V and 8 bases at J; junction bases unmatched: 29. Per germline, CDR1 TSWWSYY and CDR2 QGS. Here the CDR3 reads CALGERRLLSGGCCKGSFKLIF. DNA of the CDR3: TGTGCTCTTGGGGAACGGAGGTTACTCTCTGGGGGATGTTGTAAGGGGTCCTTCAAACTCATCTTT.

By sample share, this clone is medium-sized. The sample contains more than one DNA sequence encoding this CDR3. The V gene is TRDV2, the J gene TRDJ1; tentatively, D is TRDD3 (5 bases). CDR1 GEAIGNYY and CDR2 EKD come from the germline V gene. The germline V and J ends were trimmed by 3 bases and 4 bases, with 17 bases remaining between them. The CDR3 spans 15 residues. The CDR3 sequence is CACDHTGHPDDKLIF. The CDR3, as DNA: TGTGCCTGTGACCATACTGGCCACCCCGACGATAAACTCATCTTT.

This clone is judged medium-sized. The same CDR3 is also encoded by other DNA sequences in this sample. The chain employs TRDV2 and TRDJ1; 10 bases are shared with TRDD3. Germline CDR1 GEAIGNYY, CDR2 EKD. This CDR3 region has 18 residues. Trimming cost V 0 bases and J 1 base; bases outside gene matches: 10. The CDR3 DNA reads TGTGCCTGTGACACCGCTATGCTGGGGGATAGTAGCACCGATAAACTCATCTTT. This translates into CACDTAMLGDSSTDKLIF.

This clone was detected a few times. This likely stems from a read error, as it lies one base from a far larger clone. Within the sample, other DNA sequences also encode this same CDR3. The CDR3 DNA sequence: TGTGCCTGTGACGCTCTACTGGGGGATACTTCCTACACCGATAAACTCATCTTT. Translating gives CACDALLGDTSYTDKLIF. This chain connects TRDV2 to TRDJ1; 12 bases line up with TRDD3. TCRdb leaves out the J gene; it was filled in here by matching the DNA to germline. Germline V gives CDR1 GEAIGNYY, CDR2 EKD. CDR3 length equals 18 residues. The J segment lost 0 bases and the V segment lost 3 bases, leaving 10 bases of the junction unmatched.

This clone occurred a few times. TCRdb assigns this DNA the protein of a much larger clone, which departs from its translation at residue 3; this likely reflects a read error, and the protein shown comes from translating the DNA. The rearrangement uses TRDV2 and TRDJ1; 10 bases are shared with TRDD3. Germline V gene data show CDR1 as GEAIGNYY and CDR2 as EKD. The CDR3 sequence is 17 residues long. The CDR3 reads CARDAIGGYWDTDKLIF. The CDR3 nucleotides read TGTGCCCGTGACGCGATTGGGGGATACTGGGACACCGATAAACTCATCTTT.

This clone was observed a few times. The amino acid sequence in TCRdb belongs to a much larger clone and departs from this DNA's translation at residue 10, likely a sequencing read error; the sequence shown is translated from the DNA. The CDR3 spells CALGELRPIRGYTDKLIF. DNA of the CDR3: TGTGCTCTTGGGGAACTTCGCCCAATCCGGGGGTACACCGATAAACTCATCTTT. The rearrangement joins TRDV1 to TRDJ1; possibly TRDD3 for D (5 bases). Here the J gene came from matching the DNA to germline, since TCRdb omits it. This CDR3 comprises 18 residues. Germline V gene sequence: CDR1 TSWWSYY, CDR2 QGS. Trimming took 0 bases from V and 0 from J, leaving 17 bases between them.

Remarks on this clone: TCRdb assigns this DNA the protein of a much larger clone, which departs from its translation at residue 7; this likely reflects a read error, and the protein shown comes from translating the DNA. The chain recombines TRDV3 with TRDJ3; 7 nucleotides align to TRDD3. The length of the CDR3 is 26 residues. The ends lost 1 base at V and 0 bases at J; junction bases unmatched: 33. Germline-derived CDR1 and CDR2 are TVYSNPD and GDNSRS (reference sequence). CDR3 protein: CAFNDLALFETTDVGDSSWDTRQMFF. The CDR3 DNA reads as TGTGCCTTTAATGATCTAGCCCTCTTCGAGACTACTGATGTGGGGGACAGCTCCTGGGACACCCGACAGATGTTTTTC.

This clone has only a few counts. The likely explanation is a read error, given a far larger clone one base away. The sample contains more than one DNA sequence encoding this CDR3. No call exists for the J gene, whereas the V gene is TRDV2. Germline V CDR1 and CDR2: GEAIGNYY, EKD. The CDR3 contains 18 residues. CDR3 loop: CACDKVWPFLSHTDKLIF. The CDR3 nucleotides read TGTGCCTGTGACAAGGTGTGGCCGTTCTTATCCCACACCGATAAACTCATTTTT.

This clone has a handful of counts. A far larger clone is a single base away, which makes a read error likely. This specimen includes other DNA sequences encoding the same CDR3. The chain has TRDV1 and TRDJ1, with TRDD3 identical over 9 bases. Since TCRdb gives no J gene, matching the DNA to germline was used here to assign it. This CDR3 spans 18 amino acids. Germline assignment: CDR1 TSWWSYY and CDR2 QGS. The V gene end was trimmed by 2 bases and the J gene end by 2 bases; junction bases not matched to a gene: 12. The CDR3 region is CALGEFAWGMKTTDKLIF. CDR3 bases: TGTGCTCTTGGGGAATTCGCCTGGGGGATGAAGACTACCGATAAACTCATCTTT.

This clone was observed a handful of times. For this DNA, TCRdb reports the protein of a much larger clone, which diverges at residue 4, most likely from a read error; the protein presented here is translated directly from the DNA. V usage is TRDV2 and J usage is TRDJ1, with TRDD3 as a possible D gene (5 bases). The J gene, left out of TCRdb, was set here by checking the DNA against germline. Trimming stripped 5 bases from V and 3 bases from J, with 21 bases between. This CDR3 contains 16 residues. CDR1 and CDR2 from the germline V gene are GEAIGNYY and EKD. This chain's CDR3 is CACGTPGKSTADKLIF. CDR3 in DNA: TGTGCCTGTGGCACACCGGGGAAGTCTACGGCCGATAAACTCATCTTT.

The table lists this clone with a few counts. Given a far larger clone just one base away, this is likely a sequencing read error. Other DNA sequences of this sample code for an identical CDR3. This sequence joins TRDV1 and TRDJ1, with 7 nucleotides matching TRDD3. TCRdb is silent on the J gene; assignment here came from matching the DNA to germline. The CDR3 has 16 amino acids. From germline, CDR1 is TSWWSYY and CDR2 QGS. CDR3: CALGHNEGWGVRELIF. In nucleotides, the CDR3 is TGCGCTCTTGGGCACAATGAAGGCTGGGGGGTTAGGGAACTCATCTTT.